What follows is one T cell receptor beta chain and its context. Under the authors' procedure: Cell counts per sample came from amplifying reference gene primers. Assay: immunoSEQ multiplex PCR; the TCRdb copy retains only in-frame clones and omits some. V and J calls and clone size follow that table, whereas D and trimming were derived from the DNA. The sample lists 88,000 or so clones; around 75% were seen once. With 3 bases clipped from V and 1 base from J, the junction kept 11 bases outside the gene matches. This CDR3 is built from 17 residues. Per germline, CDR1 SGHVS and CDR2 FNYEAQ. The source of the sample is a study of blood T cell repertoires in COVID-19. Study summary: Collection of acute and convalescent COVID-19 samples took place in the United States, Italy and Spain. The cDNA or gDNA used as material had been derived from T cells, B-cell-depleted T cells, or PBMCs.

Sequencing was done on a sample of peripheral blood. The chain is built from TRBV7-6 and TRBJ2-7, with 8 bases identical to TRBD2. The clonotype originates from a human donor in a cohort sampled during active COVID-19. CDR3 protein: CASSFKKAGEGSYEQYF. In nucleotides, the CDR3 is TGTGCCAGCAGCTTCAAAAAAGCGGGGGAAGGATCCTACGAGCAGTACTTC.